This T cell receptor (beta chain) was sequenced in a study of cytomegalovirus exposure and HLA in healthy donors. The PCR was carried out with 60 Vbeta primers and 13 Jbeta primers. Data came from immunoSEQ multiplex PCR; TCRdb stores just in-frame clones and leaves some out. This sample's table has approximately 110,000 clones. This CDR3 has 15 amino acids. The germline CDR1 and CDR2 sequences are SGDLS and YYNGEE. Trimming left V 4 bases short and J 2 bases short, with 16 bases between. The rearrangement uses TRBV9 and TRBJ2-7; a weak D match, TRBD1 (6 bases). This receptor was taken from a man between 18 and 29 years old in good health and CMV-seronegative. The sequenced sample consisted of PBMCs. The DNA of the CDR3 is TGTGCCAGCAGCCCGAGGCAGGGGCTTACCTACGAGCAGTACTTC. Its protein product is CASSPRQGLTYEQYF.